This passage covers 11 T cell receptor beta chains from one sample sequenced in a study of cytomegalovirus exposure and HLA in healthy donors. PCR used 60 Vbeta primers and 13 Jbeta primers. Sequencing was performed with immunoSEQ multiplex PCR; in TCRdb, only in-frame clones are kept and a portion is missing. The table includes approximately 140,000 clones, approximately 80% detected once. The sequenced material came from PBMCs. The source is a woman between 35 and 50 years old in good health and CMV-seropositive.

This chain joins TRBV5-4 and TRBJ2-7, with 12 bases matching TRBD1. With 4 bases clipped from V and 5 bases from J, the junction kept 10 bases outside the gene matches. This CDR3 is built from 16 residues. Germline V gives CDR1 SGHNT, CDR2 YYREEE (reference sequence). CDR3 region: CASSRDRGRSQDEQYF. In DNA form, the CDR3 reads TGTGCCAGCAGCAGGGACAGGGGGCGATCCCAAGACGAGCAGTACTTC.

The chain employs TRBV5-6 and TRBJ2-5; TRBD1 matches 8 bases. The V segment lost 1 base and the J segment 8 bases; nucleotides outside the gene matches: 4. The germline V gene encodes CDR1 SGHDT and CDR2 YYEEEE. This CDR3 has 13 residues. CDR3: CASSLRTGRTQYF. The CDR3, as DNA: TGTGCCAGCAGCTTGCGGACAGGGCGAACCCAGTACTTC.

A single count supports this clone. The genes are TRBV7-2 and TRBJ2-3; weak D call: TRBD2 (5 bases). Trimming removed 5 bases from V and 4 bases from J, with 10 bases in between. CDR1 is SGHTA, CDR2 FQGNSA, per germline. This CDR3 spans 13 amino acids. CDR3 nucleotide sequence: TGTGCCAGCAGCGTTAGCGAAGCAGATACGCAGTATTTT. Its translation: CASSVSEADTQYF.

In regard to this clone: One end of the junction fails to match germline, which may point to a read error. CDR3 in amino acids: CASSTTSSSNEQFF. In DNA, the CDR3 is TGTGCCAGCAGCACTACTAGTTCCTCCAATGAGCAGTTCTTC. The chain recombines TRBV7-8 with TRBJ2-1, with D possibly being TRBD2 (5 bases). The germline CDR1 and CDR2 sequences are SGHVS and FQNEAQ. The CDR3 consists of 14 residues. Full variable domain (outside the CDR3, taken from reference TRBV7-8 and TRBJ2-1): GAGVSQSPRYKVAKRGQDVALRCDPISGHVSLFWYQQALGQGPEFLTYFQNEAQLDKSGLPSDRFFAERPEGSVSTLKIQRTQQEDSAVYLCASSTTSSSNEQFFGPGTRLTVL.

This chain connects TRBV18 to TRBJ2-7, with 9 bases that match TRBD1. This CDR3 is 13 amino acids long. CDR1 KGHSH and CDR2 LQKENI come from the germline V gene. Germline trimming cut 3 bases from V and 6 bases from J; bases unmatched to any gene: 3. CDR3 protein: CASSPLDRGEQYF. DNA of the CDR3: TGTGCCAGCTCACCTCTGGACAGGGGCGAGCAGTACTTC.

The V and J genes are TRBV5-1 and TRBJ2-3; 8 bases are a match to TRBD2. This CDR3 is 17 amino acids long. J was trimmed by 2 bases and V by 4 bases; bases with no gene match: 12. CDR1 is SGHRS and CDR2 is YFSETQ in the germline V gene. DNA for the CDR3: TGCGCCAGCAGCACGGGGTCTCTAGCGGGCCTCACAGATACGCAGTATTTT. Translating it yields CASSTGSLAGLTDTQYF.

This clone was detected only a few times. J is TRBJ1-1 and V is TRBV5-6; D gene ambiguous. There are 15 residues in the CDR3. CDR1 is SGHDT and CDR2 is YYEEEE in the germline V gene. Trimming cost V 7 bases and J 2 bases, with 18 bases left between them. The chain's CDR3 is CASGNSRAANTEAFF. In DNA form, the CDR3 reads TGTGCCAGCGGCAATTCGCGGGCAGCCAACACTGAAGCTTTCTTT. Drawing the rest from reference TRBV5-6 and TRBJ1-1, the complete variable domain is DAGVTQSPTHLIKTRGQQVTLRCSPKSGHDTVSWYQQALGQGPQFIFQYYEEEERQRGNFPDRFSGHQFPNYSSELNVNALLLGDSALYLCASGNSRAANTEAFFGQGTRLTVV.

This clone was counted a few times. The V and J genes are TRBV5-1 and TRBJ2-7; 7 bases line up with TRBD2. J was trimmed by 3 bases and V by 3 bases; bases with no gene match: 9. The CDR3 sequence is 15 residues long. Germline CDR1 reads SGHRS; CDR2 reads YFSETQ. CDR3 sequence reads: CASSSDGLGDYEQYF. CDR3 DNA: TGCGCCAGCAGCTCAGATGGACTAGGGGACTACGAGCAGTACTTC.

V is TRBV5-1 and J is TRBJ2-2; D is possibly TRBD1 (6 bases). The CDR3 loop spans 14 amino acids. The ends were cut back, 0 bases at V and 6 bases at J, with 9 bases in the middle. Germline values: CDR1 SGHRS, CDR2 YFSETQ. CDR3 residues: CASSLEDSAGELFF. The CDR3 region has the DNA TGCGCCAGCAGCTTGGAGGACAGCGCCGGGGAGCTGTTTTTT.

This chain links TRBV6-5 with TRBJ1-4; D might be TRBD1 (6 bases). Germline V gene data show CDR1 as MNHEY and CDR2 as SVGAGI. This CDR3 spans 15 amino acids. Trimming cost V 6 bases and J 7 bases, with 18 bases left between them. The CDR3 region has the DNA TGTGCCAGCAGCCGATCAGGGGCTTGGGGTGAAAAACTGTTTTTT. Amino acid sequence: CASSRSGAWGEKLFF.

CDR3 in amino acids: CASSVRAGPNEQFF. Here the CDR3 DNA reads TGTGCCAGCAGCGTGCGGGCCGGACCCAATGAGCAGTTCTTC. The chain combines TRBV9 with TRBJ2-1, with D possibly being TRBD2 (5 bases). CDR1 and CDR2 from the germline V gene are SGDLS and YYNGEE. Trimming pared 2 bases from V and 6 bases from J, leaving 12 bases between. This CDR3 spans 14 amino acids.